Given below is one TCR beta chain in context. The antigen is not known. The sample comes from a study of CD8 T cells in ankylosing spondylitis. Researchers built TCR beta libraries using quantitative 5'-RACE with molecular barcodes. TCRdb redid the calling of the 5' RACE reads with MiXCR, one entry per CDR3 protein. The sample shows fewer than 200,000 distinct CDR3 sequences, about 16% of them seen only once. Study-wide results and limits: A motif of 8 or 9 highly homologous TCR beta variants was seen as apparently characteristic of ankylosing spondylitis blood.

Germline lookup yields CDR1 DFQATT and CDR2 SNEGSKA (reference sequence). After removal of 0 bases from V and 2 bases from J, the junction contained 9 bases not matched to a gene. CDR3 length: 16 residues. The V and J genes are TRBV20-1 and TRBJ2-5; 7 bases are a match to TRBD2. The TCR sequence derives from a male donor with ankylosing spondylitis or in good health (not recorded which). The sample taken for sequencing was blood, either unsorted or a sorted T cell fraction (not recorded which). The CDR3 DNA sequence: TGCAGTGCTAGAGATCTGGCTAGCGGCTTTCAAGAGACCCAGTACTTC. It is translated as CSARDLASGFQETQYF.